The 18 T cell receptor beta chains below come from one sample, sequenced in a study of response to subunit inactivated influenza vaccine. TCRdb used MiXCR to reprocess the RT-PCR reads, holding one entry per CDR3 protein. The sample contains over 800,000 distinct CDR3 sequences, 20% to 25% of which appear only once. The sequences come from PBMCs from blood, collected more than 4 days after vaccination. The receptors derive from a man in his fifties who received an inactivated influenza vaccine.

This clonotype was detected only a few times. This rearrangement joins TRBV5-1 to TRBJ2-5, with TRBD1 matching 10 bases. The length of the CDR3 is 17 residues. Germline values: CDR1 SGHRS, CDR2 YFSETQ. The V gene end was trimmed by 4 bases and the J gene end by 4 bases; junction bases not matched to a gene: 13. CDR3 region: CASSRGMTGGSGETQYF. The CDR3 DNA is TGCGCCAGCAGCCGGGGGATGACAGGGGGCTCTGGAGAGACCCAGTACTTC. Using reference TRBV5-1 and TRBJ2-5 for the parts outside the CDR3, the full variable domain is KAGVTQTPRYLIKTRGQQVTLSCSPISGHRSVSWYQQTPGQGLQFLFEYFSETQRNKGNFPGRFSGRQFSNSRSEMNVSTLELGDSALYLCASSRGMTGGSGETQYFGPGTRLLVL.

This clonotype was counted only a few times. The chain couples TRBV28 to TRBJ2-1; 8 bases are a match to TRBD2. This CDR3 is built from 12 residues. J gave up 11 bases and V 3 bases, and 3 bases lay outside the gene matches. Per germline, CDR1 MDHEN and CDR2 SYDVKM. The CDR3: CASSLPGGQQFF. The CDR3, as DNA: TGTGCCAGCAGTTTGCCGGGAGGGCAGCAGTTCTTC. Looking up the rest from reference TRBV28 and TRBJ2-1 gives the full variable domain: DVKVTQSSRYLVKRTGEKVFLECVQDMDHENMFWYRQDPGLGLRLIYFSYDVKMKEKGDIPEGYSVSREKKERFSLILESASTNQTSMYLCASSLPGGQQFFGPGTRLTVL.

The rearrangement joins TRBV29-1 to TRBJ2-7, with D perhaps matching TRBD2 (6 bases). The CDR3 runs 13 residues. Germline loops: CDR1 SQVTM, CDR2 ANQGSEA. Trimming cost V 3 bases and J 6 bases, with 15 bases left between them. The CDR3, as DNA: TGCAGCGTTGAGAAAGGGTTAGCGGCCGAGCAGTACTTC. Its translation is CSVEKGLAAEQYF.

The count of this clonotype is one. The chain is built from TRBV6-1 and TRBJ2-1; a weak D match, TRBD1 (5 bases). From germline, CDR1 is MNHNS and CDR2 SASEGT. Trimming stripped 10 bases from V and 6 bases from J, with 19 bases between. CDR3 length: 14 amino acids. The CDR3: CATERTTSGNEQFF. The CDR3, as DNA: TGTGCCACCGAACGGACAACCTCGGGCAATGAGCAGTTCTTC.

A few counts support this clonotype. The chain employs TRBV12-3 or TRBV12-4 and TRBJ1-1, with D uncertain. Trimming pared 6 bases from V and 11 bases from J, leaving 16 bases between. The CDR3 is 12 residues long. The CDR3 spells CASSPEPQKAFF. CDR3 bases: TGTGCCAGCAGCCCCGAACCCCAAAAGGCTTTCTTT.

This clonotype was recorded at least ten times. The chain couples TRBV4-3 to TRBJ1-5, with no clear D. The CDR3 spans 14 residues. V lost 0 bases and J lost 4, with 7 bases in between. CDR1 and CDR2 (germline): LGHNA, YSLEER. The CDR3 loop is CASSQESGNQPQHF. CDR3 DNA sequence: TGCGCCAGCAGCCAAGAATCCGGGAATCAGCCCCAGCATTTT.

This clonotype was counted ten times or more. The chain links TRBV7-2 to TRBJ2-7; 7 bases line up with TRBD1. The CDR3 spans 14 residues. In germline, CDR1 is SGHTA, CDR2 FQGNSA. Trimming at V came to 1 base and at J to 4 bases, leaving 4 bases not matched to a gene. Here the CDR3 reads CASSLGGTAYEQYF. The CDR3, as DNA: TGTGCCAGCAGCTTAGGAGGGACAGCGTACGAGCAGTACTTC.

The V call is TRBV15, the J call TRBJ2-5, with TRBD1 as a possible D gene (5 bases). The CDR3 is 14 residues long. CDR1 and CDR2 (germline): LNHNV, YYDKDF (reference sequence). V shed 2 bases and J shed 1 base, with 8 bases lying between them. The CDR3 sequence: CATSRSTAQETQYF. The CDR3 nucleotides are TGTGCCACCAGCAGATCGACAGCCCAAGAGACCCAGTACTTC.

This clonotype has at least ten counts. J is TRBJ1-5 and V is TRBV6-2 or TRBV6-3, with 8 bases identical to TRBD1. The J segment lost 3 bases and the V segment lost 6 bases, leaving 4 bases of the junction unmatched. Germline V gene data show CDR1 as MNHEY and CDR2 as SVGEGT. This CDR3 has 14 amino acids. CDR3 nucleotide sequence: TGTGCCAGCAGCCGGACAGGGAACAATCAGCCCCAGCATTTT. It translates to CASSRTGNNQPQHF.

This clonotype was observed a handful of times. This chain uses TRBV5-1 with TRBJ2-7, with 12 bases identical to TRBD2. Trimming cost V 1 base and J 3 bases; bases outside gene matches: 2. The length of the CDR3 is 15 residues. Germline V gene sequence: CDR1 SGHRS, CDR2 YFSETQ. CDR3 sequence: CASSLMTSGSYEQYF. The CDR3, as DNA: TGCGCCAGCAGCTTGATGACTAGCGGGAGCTACGAGCAGTACTTC.

The sample holds many counts of this clonotype. The chain uses TRBV30 and TRBJ1-2; D gene uncertain. The germline V gene encodes CDR1 GTSNPN and CDR2 SVGIG (reference sequence). This CDR3 is 13 amino acids long. The V and J ends lost 0 bases and 5 bases respectively, with 10 bases between them. CDR3 nucleotide sequence: TGTGCCTGGAGTGTAGAGGCTGCTTATGGCTACACCTTC. This codes for CAWSVEAAYGYTF.

The CDR3 DNA reads TGCAGTGCTAGTGCTCCTTACGGGCCTGAGCAGTTCTTC. Translated, it gives CSASAPYGPEQFF. The V gene is TRBV20-1, the J gene TRBJ2-1; no clear D. Germline-derived CDR1 and CDR2 are DFQATT and SNEGSKA (reference sequence). This CDR3 is 13 amino acids long. Trimming cost V 3 bases and J 9 bases, with 15 bases left between them.

Only a few counts were recorded for this clonotype. The chain couples TRBV7-9 to TRBJ2-7; maybe TRBD2 (5 bases). CDR3 size: 15 residues. Germline CDR1 reads SEHNR; CDR2 reads FQNEAQ (reference sequence). Deletions cut 1 base from V and 6 bases from J, with 16 bases between. The CDR3 loop is CASSLVWPHEGEQYF. DNA of the CDR3: TGTGCCAGCAGCTTAGTGTGGCCCCATGAGGGCGAGCAGTACTTC.

Only a few counts were recorded for this clonotype. The chain combines TRBV6-1 with TRBJ2-2; D may be TRBD2 (6 bases). The CDR3 totals 15 residues. Trimming pared 5 bases from V and 4 bases from J, leaving 14 bases between. Germline values: CDR1 MNHNS, CDR2 SASEGT. CDR3 in DNA: TGTGCCAGCAGTCCCTCCCTGGGGGGCACCGGGGAGCTGTTTTTT. It encodes CASSPSLGGTGELFF.

In this sample, this clonotype turned up a few times. The V gene is TRBV9, the J gene TRBJ2-7; 7 positions match TRBD1. The trim removed 0 bases at V and 5 bases at J, leaving 5 bases unmatched. Germline V gene sequence: CDR1 SGDLS, CDR2 YYNGEE. The length of the CDR3 is 14 residues. Here the CDR3 DNA reads TGTGCCAGCAGCGTAGGGGACAGTCGAAACGAGCAGTACTTC. It yields the protein CASSVGDSRNEQYF.

This chain uses TRBV27 with TRBJ2-1; D possibly uses TRBD1 or TRBD2 (5 bases each). The germline V gene has CDR1 MNHEY and CDR2 SMNVEV (reference sequence). V gave up 10 bases and J gave up 0 bases, with 16 bases separating them. The CDR3 consists of 15 residues. CDR3 nucleotide sequence: TGTGCCAACAATCAGGGACCGACCTCCTACAATGAGCAGTTCTTC. As protein: CANNQGPTSYNEQFF.

The V and J genes are TRBV29-1 and TRBJ2-7; D assignment may be TRBD1 or TRBD2 (5 bases each). V dropped 4 bases and J dropped 4 bases, with 11 bases sitting between them. The germline V gene has CDR1 SQVTM and CDR2 ANQGSEA. The CDR3 covers 12 residues. CDR3 sequence: CSVVGTAYEQYF. In nucleotides, the CDR3 is TGCAGCGTTGTGGGGACCGCGTACGAGCAGTACTTC.

This clonotype was counted between two and nine times. The chain's CDR3 is CASSYYRGPRSVGNQPQHF. CDR3 nucleotide sequence: TGTGCCAGCAGTTACTACAGGGGCCCGAGATCGGTTGGCAATCAGCCCCAGCATTTT. This chain joins TRBV12-3 or TRBV12-4 and TRBJ1-5; 7 bases match TRBD1. V was clipped by 4 bases and J by 2 bases; unmatched bases: 17. The CDR3 extends over 19 amino acids.